Below are 7 T cell receptor beta chains sequenced from a single sample in a study of regulatory T cells in long-lasting Graves disease. Arm-PCR of CDR3 regions and iRepertoire HTBI primers were used to build TCR beta libraries. MiXCR was run by TCRdb on the multiplex PCR reads, yielding one entry per CDR3 protein. This table has 350,000 to 450,000 distinct CDR3 sequences, approximately 16% appearing once. Time point reported: newly diagnosed GD, antithyroid drugs for less than 3 months. Construction of the TCR library relied on RNA isolated from PBMCs. This same sample was also taken into another study, of T cells in Graves' hyperthyroidism and ophthalmopathy.

Sequencing used peripheral blood mononuclear cells (PBMCs), obtained at new diagnosis, from a patient treated with antithyroid drugs. The receptor set was obtained from a woman in her 40s with Graves disease.

This clonotype has only a few counts. The chain links TRBV6-5 to TRBJ2-5; possibly TRBD1 or TRBD2 for D (5 bases each). Germline CDR1 is MNHEY and CDR2 is SVGAGI. Trimming shortened V by 4 bases and J by 5 bases, and 11 bases separated the two germline ends. CDR3 length equals 13 residues. The CDR3 loop is CASSSGPRETQYF. The CDR3 coding sequence is TGTGCCAGCAGTTCGGGGCCCCGGGAGACCCAGTACTTC.

This clonotype has a count of ten or more. The chain employs TRBV2 and TRBJ2-5; 11 bases line up with TRBD2. This CDR3 comprises 17 residues. CDR1 is SNHLY, CDR2 FYNNEI, per germline. The J segment lost 1 base and the V segment lost 5 bases, leaving 9 bases of the junction unmatched. The CDR3 loop is CASSYGTSGRRQETQYF. Here the CDR3 DNA reads TGTGCCAGCAGTTATGGTACTAGCGGGAGACGCCAAGAGACCCAGTACTTC.

This clonotype was seen repeatedly, ten times or more. The chain has TRBV12-3 or TRBV12-4 and TRBJ1-1; no firm D call. This CDR3 has 14 residues. Trimming removed 0 bases from V and 0 bases from J, with 5 bases in between. CDR3 in amino acids: CASSLAGVNTEAFF. The CDR3 DNA sequence: TGTGCCAGCAGTTTAGCCGGGGTGAACACTGAAGCTTTCTTT.

This clonotype has at least ten counts. The chain combines TRBV18 with TRBJ1-4; the D is unclear. This CDR3 spans 14 amino acids. CDR1 and CDR2 from the germline V gene are KGHSH and LQKENI. Trimming pared 0 bases from V and 5 bases from J, leaving 7 bases between. CDR3 sequence: CASSPPGRNEKLFF. CDR3 nucleotides: TGTGCCAGCTCACCACCAGGGAGGAATGAAAAACTGTTTTTT.

This clonotype has at least ten counts. This chain links TRBV28 with TRBJ1-6, with a weak D call TRBD1 (5 bases). Germline V gives CDR1 MDHEN, CDR2 SYDVKM. The germline V and J ends were trimmed by 6 bases and 0 bases, with 12 bases remaining between them. The CDR3 totals 16 residues. The CDR3 nucleotides are TGTGCCAGCAGCCGTAGGGGTGGCTCCTATAATTCACCCCTCCACTTT. Amino acids: CASSRRGGSYNSPLHF.

Regarding this clonotype: This may be a read error: a much more frequent sequence differs by one nucleotide. The rearrangement joins TRBV6-2 or TRBV6-3 to TRBJ2-7, with unresolved D. In germline, CDR1 is MNHEY, CDR2 SVGEGT. The CDR3 is made up of 15 amino acids. The CDR3 is CANSYYDVTSYEQYF. The CDR3 DNA follows: TGTGCCAACAGTTACTACGATGTGACGAGCTACGAGCAGTACTTC.

This clonotype was recorded many times. The chain has TRBV9 and TRBJ1-6, with 7 bases fitting TRBD1. V trimming: 3 bases; J trimming: 9 bases; junction bases outside the gene matches: 12. This CDR3 has 16 amino acids. CDR1 SGDLS and CDR2 YYNGEE come from the germline V gene. The DNA of the CDR3 is TGTGCCAGCAGCGCCGGGACAGTAGGAGCCGGTTCACCCCTCCACTTT. It yields the protein CASSAGTVGAGSPLHF.